Listed here are 11 T cell receptor beta chains from one sample, sequenced in a study of cytomegalovirus exposure and HLA in healthy donors. The PCR used 60 Vbeta and 13 Jbeta primers. The table came from immunoSEQ multiplex PCR; TCRdb's copy has only in-frame clones and leaves some out. The sample lists fewer than 200,000 clones; roughly 80% were seen once. Material: PBMCs. Receptors originate from a woman aged 50 to 65 in good health and CMV-seronegative.

This sequence joins TRBV7-8 and TRBJ2-6; D not resolved. The CDR3 contains 16 residues. V gave up 3 bases and J gave up 0 bases, with 9 bases separating them. CDR1 is SGHVS and CDR2 is FQNEAQ in the germline V gene. CDR3 protein: CASSFHSGSGANVLTF. CDR3 nucleotides: TGTGCCAGCAGCTTTCACAGTGGCTCTGGGGCCAACGTCCTGACTTTC.

This clone was counted a single time. The chain is built from TRBV7-2 and TRBJ2-1; 15 bases fit TRBD2. The CDR3 is 16 amino acids. The junction had 5 bases not matched to a gene; V was cut back by 5 bases and J by 6 bases. CDR1 is SGHTA and CDR2 is FQGNSA in the germline V gene. CDR3 sequence reads: CASSPRGLAGGNEQFF. CDR3 DNA: TGTGCCAGCAGCCCTAGGGGACTAGCGGGAGGCAATGAGCAGTTCTTC.

The chain employs TRBV7-2 and TRBJ1-5; weak D call: TRBD1 (5 bases). Trimming shortened V by 0 bases and J by 3 bases, and 9 bases separated the two germline ends. This CDR3 has 15 residues. Germline CDR1 SGHTA, CDR2 FQGNSA. CDR3 nucleotide sequence: TGTGCCAGCAGCTTAGCACAGGCAAACAATCAGCCCCAGCATTTT. Its protein product is CASSLAQANNQPQHF.

This clone appeared a single time. The CDR3 bases are TGTGCCAGCAGCTTAACAGGGTTGCTGAACACCATATATTTT. Translating gives CASSLTGLLNTIYF. The V call is TRBV7-6, the J call TRBJ1-3, with D tentatively TRBD1 (6 bases). This CDR3 is built from 14 residues. V lost 2 bases, J lost 7 bases, and 12 bases lay in between. Germline CDR1 and CDR2: SGHVS and FNYEAQ.

The rearrangement joins TRBV25-1 to TRBJ2-7; 7 positions match TRBD1. The CDR3 covers 11 residues. Trimming cost V 6 bases and J 7 bases; bases outside gene matches: 3. Germline CDR1 and CDR2: MGHDK and SYGVNS. The CDR3 sequence: CASRQGWEQYF. CDR3 bases: TGTGCCAGCAGACAGGGGTGGGAGCAGTACTTC.

The chain employs TRBV5-1 and TRBJ1-1; 7 nucleotides agree with TRBD1. This CDR3 region has 14 residues. Germline CDR1 and CDR2: SGHRS and YFSETQ. With 3 bases clipped from V and 0 bases from J, the junction kept 2 bases outside the gene matches. For the CDR3, the DNA is TGCGCCAGCAGCTACGGGACAGTGAACACTGAAGCTTTCTTT. Translated: CASSYGTVNTEAFF.

The chain has TRBV5-1 and TRBJ2-3, with 7 bases fitting TRBD1. J was trimmed by 4 bases and V by 4 bases; bases with no gene match: 9. The germline V gene has CDR1 SGHRS and CDR2 YFSETQ. CDR3 size: 15 residues. The CDR3 DNA is TGCGCCAGCAGCCCGGGGACAGTATCTGCAGATACGCAGTATTTT. This encodes CASSPGTVSADTQYF.

This chain uses TRBV11-2 with TRBJ2-7; 7 bases fit TRBD2. V lost 5 bases and J lost 6; bases outside the gene matches: 10. The length of the CDR3 is 14 residues. Germline lookup yields CDR1 SGHAT and CDR2 FQNNGV. CDR3 residues: CASSPGGGASEQYF. CDR3 DNA: TGTGCCAGCAGCCCTGGGGGAGGGGCTTCCGAGCAGTACTTC. Combining the CDR3 with reference TRBV11-2 and TRBJ2-7 gives the whole variable domain EAGVAQSPRYKIIEKRQSVAFWCNPISGHATLYWYQQILGQGPKLLIQFQNNGVVDDSQLPKDRFSAERLKGVDSTLKIQPAKLEDSAVYLCASSPGGGASEQYFGPGTRLTVT.

This chain joins TRBV7-2 and TRBJ2-1, with D perhaps matching TRBD1 (5 bases). V was clipped by 1 base and J by 3 bases, with 13 bases between them. Germline lookup yields CDR1 SGHTA and CDR2 FQGNSA. This CDR3 has 16 residues. The CDR3 DNA is TGTGCCAGCAGCTTAGGACAGTCCACAGTCTACAATGAGCAGTTCTTC. It yields the protein CASSLGQSTVYNEQFF.

J is TRBJ1-4 and V is TRBV4-2, with TRBD1 matching over 7 bases. Germline loops: CDR1 LGHNA, CDR2 YNFKEQ. The V segment lost 5 bases and the J segment 4 bases; nucleotides outside the gene matches: 4. CDR3 length equals 14 residues. The CDR3 DNA sequence: TGTGCCAGCAGCGTTAGACAGGGTAATGAAAAACTGTTTTTT. Translation: CASSVRQGNEKLFF.

In nucleotides, the CDR3 is TGTGCCATCAGTGAGTCACCATCTTTCAGGTCAGCCTACGAGCAGTACTTC. Its translation is CAISESPSFRSAYEQYF. The V and J genes are TRBV10-3 and TRBJ2-7; unclear D gene. The CDR3 spans 17 residues. CDR1 ENHRY and CDR2 SYGVKD come from the germline V gene. Trimming shortened V by 0 bases and J by 2 bases, and 17 bases separated the two germline ends.